A selection of T cell receptor beta chains follows, all from one sample in a study of blood T cell repertoires in COVID-19. Assay: immunoSEQ multiplex PCR; the TCRdb copy retains only in-frame clones and omits some. This sample carries some 170,000 clones, roughly 87% of them seen once, and the ten largest clones take around 1.5%. Sequenced sample: peripheral blood. The receptors were gathered from a woman aged 50 to 60 with acute or convalescent COVID-19. Both conserved end residues are part of each CDR3. D genes are given only for firm matches. Clone size is stated in some rows and not others, as once, few, many or a class when expanded.

>NA|TRBJ2-7|NA|TRBV5-6
CASSLQGSGEQYF
TGTGCCAGCAGCTTGCAGGGGTCAGGTGAGCAGTACTTC
>NA|TRBJ2-7|NA|TRBV7-2
CASSLFGSGGGDEQYF
TGTGCCAGCAGCTTATTCGGAAGCGGAGGGGGGGACGAGCAGTACTTC
>TRBD1|TRBJ1-6|NA|TRBV6-6
CASSYSYRGGNSPLHF
TGTGCCAGCAGTTACTCTTACAGGGGTGGGAATTCACCCCTCCACTTT
>NA|TRBJ1-1|once|TRBV10-3
CAISEAQDNTEAFF
TGTGCCATCAGTGAGGCGCAGGATAACACTGAAGCTTTCTTT
>TRBD2|TRBJ2-1|NA|TRBV7-2
CASSLRGAGEEVQFF
TGTGCCAGCAGCTTAAGGGGAGCGGGGGAGGAGGTGCAGTTCTTC
>NA|TRBJ1-6|NA|TRBV4-1
CASSHVYGEFNNSPLHF
TGCGCCAGCAGCCATGTATACGGGGAATTTAATAATTCACCCCTCCACTTT
>NA|TRBJ1-2|NA|TRBV3-1/TRBV3-2
CASSQEVRGHYGYTF
TGTGCCAGCAGCCAAGAGGTCAGGGGACACTATGGCTACACCTTC
>NA|TRBJ1-2|NA|TRBV5-5
CASSDLYYLVGGYTF
TGTGCCAGCAGCGATCTTTACTATCTGGTGGGTGGCTACACCTTC
>NA|TRBJ1-2|NA|TRBV29-1
CSVEQSYGYTF
TGCAGCGTTGAGCAGTCCTATGGCTACACCTTC
>TRBD1|TRBJ1-5|NA|TRBV19
CASSIDRGGGIQPQHF
TGTGCCAGTAGTATAGATCGAGGGGGCGGGATTCAGCCCCAGCATTTT
>NA|TRBJ1-1|NA|TRBV6-5
CASSYSAGIMNTEAFF
TGTGCCAGCAGTTACTCGGCAGGTATAATGAACACTGAAGCTTTCTTT
>NA|TRBJ2-2|NA|TRBV10-1
CASGRTANTGELFF
TGCGCCAGCGGAAGGACAGCGAACACCGGGGAGCTGTTTTTT
>NA|TRBJ2-7|NA|TRBV12-3/TRBV12-4
CASSPEPRVEQYF
TGTGCCAGCAGCCCCGAGCCGCGGGTCGAGCAGTACTTC